The rows below give T cell receptor beta chains drawn from one sample of a study of blood T cell repertoires in COVID-19. Assay used: immunoSEQ multiplex PCR; TCRdb lists only in-frame clones, some missing. The table includes some 290,000 clones, 81% detected once. The sample comprised peripheral blood. These receptors were obtained from a woman in her sixties with active or convalescent COVID-19. Both conserved end residues are part of each CDR3. The order of the fields is clone size, D gene, V gene, J gene, CDR3 DNA, CDR3 protein. A D gene is named only where the DNA matches it firmly. Expanded clones are given a class, and other clones once, few, many or no size at all.

abundance: -
d_gene: TRBD1
v_gene: TRBV6-6
j_gene: TRBJ1-2
CDR3nt: TGTGCCAGCCGGGAGACAGGGGGCTACACCTTC
CDR3aa: CASRETGGYTF

abundance: -
d_gene: -
v_gene: TRBV20-1
j_gene: TRBJ1-6
CDR3nt: TGCAGTGCCCAAGGGGGGGCAGCCCTCCACTTT
CDR3aa: CSAQGGAALHF

abundance: -
d_gene: -
v_gene: TRBV18
j_gene: TRBJ1-5
CDR3nt: TGTGCCAGCTCACCAGACACAGTCAATCAGCCCCAGCATTTT
CDR3aa: CASSPDTVNQPQHF

abundance: -
d_gene: -
v_gene: TRBV30
j_gene: TRBJ1-1
CDR3nt: TGTGCCTGGAACAGGTTTAACACTGAAGCTTTCTTT
CDR3aa: CAWNRFNTEAFF

abundance: -
d_gene: TRBD1
v_gene: TRBV30
j_gene: TRBJ1-6
CDR3nt: TGTGCCTGGAGTGACATGACAGGGGGCAGGTCACCCCTCCACTTT
CDR3aa: CAWSDMTGGRSPLHF

abundance: -
d_gene: TRBD2
v_gene: TRBV13
j_gene: TRBJ2-7
CDR3nt: TGTGCCAGCAGCTTAGGGGGGACTAGCGAGGCCTACGAGCAGTACTTC
CDR3aa: CASSLGGTSEAYEQYF

abundance: -
d_gene: TRBD1
v_gene: TRBV3-1/TRBV3-2
j_gene: TRBJ2-7
CDR3nt: TGTGCCAGCAGCCGGACAGGGGTGGGCTACGAGCAGTACTTC
CDR3aa: CASSRTGVGYEQYF

abundance: -
d_gene: -
v_gene: TRBV6-5
j_gene: TRBJ1-4
CDR3nt: TGTGCCAGCAGTTTCTCACGGGACATAGATGAAAAACTGTTTTTT
CDR3aa: CASSFSRDIDEKLFF

abundance: -
d_gene: -
v_gene: TRBV25-1
j_gene: TRBJ1-4
CDR3nt: TGTGCCAGCAGTGAATTAGCGTATAATGAAAAACTGTTTTTT
CDR3aa: CASSELAYNEKLFF

abundance: -
d_gene: -
v_gene: TRBV4-3
j_gene: TRBJ1-3
CDR3nt: TGCGCCAGCAGCCAAGGGGAGGGAACTGGAAACACCATATATTTT
CDR3aa: CASSQGEGTGNTIYF

abundance: once
d_gene: TRBD1
v_gene: TRBV18
j_gene: TRBJ1-2
CDR3nt: TGTGCCAGCTCACCGGGACAGGGTAACTATGGCTACACCTTC
CDR3aa: CASSPGQGNYGYTF

abundance: few
d_gene: -
v_gene: TRBV6-5
j_gene: TRBJ1-5
CDR3nt: TGTGCCAGCAGCCGCACAGGGTTCAATCAGCCCCAGCATTTT
CDR3aa: CASSRTGFNQPQHF

abundance: -
d_gene: -
v_gene: TRBV7-3
j_gene: TRBJ1-1
CDR3nt: TGTGCCAGCAGCTTAGCCCGGCCCCGCCAGGGGAGAGGAGCTTTCTTT
CDR3aa: CASSLARPRQGRGAFF